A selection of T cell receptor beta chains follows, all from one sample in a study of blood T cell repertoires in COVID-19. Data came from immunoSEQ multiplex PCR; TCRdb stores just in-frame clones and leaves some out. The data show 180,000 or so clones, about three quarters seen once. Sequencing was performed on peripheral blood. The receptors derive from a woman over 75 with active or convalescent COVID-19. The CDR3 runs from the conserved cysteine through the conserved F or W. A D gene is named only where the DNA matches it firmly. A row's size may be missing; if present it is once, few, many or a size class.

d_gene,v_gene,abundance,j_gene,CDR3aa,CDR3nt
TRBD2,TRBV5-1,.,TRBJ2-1,CASSLTSGGNEQFF,TGCGCCAGCAGCTTAACTAGCGGGGGGAATGAGCAGTTCTTC
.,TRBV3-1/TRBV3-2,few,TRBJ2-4,CASSQQTSLLAKNIQYF,TGTGCCAGCAGCCAGCAGACAAGCCTTCTAGCCAAAAACATTCAGTACTTC
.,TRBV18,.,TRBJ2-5,CASSPPRGGRETQYF,TGTGCCAGCTCACCACCCCGCGGTGGTCGGGAGACCCAGTACTTC
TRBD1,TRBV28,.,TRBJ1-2,CASSLTGEDYGYTF,TGTGCCAGCAGTTTAACAGGGGAGGACTATGGCTACACCTTC
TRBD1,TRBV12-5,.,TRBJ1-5,CASGLTQGADSNQPQHF,TGTGCTAGTGGTTTAACTCAGGGGGCCGATAGCAATCAGCCCCAGCATTTT
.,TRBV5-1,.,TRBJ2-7,CASSFAGASYEQYF,TGCGCCAGCAGCTTTGCAGGGGCCTCCTACGAGCAGTACTTC
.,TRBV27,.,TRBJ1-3,CASSLAAGNTIYF,TGTGCCAGCAGTTTAGCGGCTGGAAACACCATATATTTT
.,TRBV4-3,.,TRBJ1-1,CASSQVAGDGGAFF,TGCGCCAGCAGCCAAGTTGCGGGGGATGGGGGAGCTTTCTTT
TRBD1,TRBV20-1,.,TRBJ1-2,CSASNSGTGTYGYTF,TGCAGTGCTAGTAATTCCGGGACAGGAACCTATGGCTACACCTTC
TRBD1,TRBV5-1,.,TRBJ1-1,CASSPYGDRGRGAFF,TGCGCCAGCAGCCCCTATGGGGACAGGGGGCGAGGAGCTTTCTTT
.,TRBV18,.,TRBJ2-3,CASSRTGADTQYF,TGTGCCAGCTCACGGACTGGCGCAGATACGCAGTATTTT
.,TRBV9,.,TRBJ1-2,CASSVADTYGYTF,TGTGCCAGCAGCGTCGCGGACACCTATGGCTACACCTTC
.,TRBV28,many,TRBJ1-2,CASSLRAGELGGYTF,TGTGCCAGCAGTCTGCGGGCAGGGGAGTTGGGGGGCTACACCTTC
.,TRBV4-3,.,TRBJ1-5,CASSQVWGGNQPQHF,TGCGCCAGCAGCCAAGTGTGGGGGGGAAATCAGCCCCAGCATTTT
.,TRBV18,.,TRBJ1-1,CASSPQSLNTEAFF,TGTGCCAGCTCACCGCAGTCTCTGAACACTGAAGCTTTCTTT
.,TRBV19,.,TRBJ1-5,CASSIRAEGYSNQPQHF,TGTGCCAGTAGTATCAGGGCGGAGGGATATAGCAATCAGCCCCAGCATTTT
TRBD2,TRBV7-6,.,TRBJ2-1,CASSQRGRLAGDYNEQFF,TGTGCCAGCAGCCAAAGGGGAAGACTAGCGGGGGATTACAATGAGCAGTTCTTC
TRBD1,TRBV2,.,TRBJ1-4,CASHTPKGAPESATNEKLFF,TGTGCCAGCCACACTCCAAAGGGGGCGCCTGAATCCGCAACTAATGAAAAACTGTTTTTT
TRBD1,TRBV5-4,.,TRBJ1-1,CASSPEPQGALTEAFF,TGTGCCAGCAGCCCCGAACCCCAGGGGGCGCTCACTGAAGCTTTCTTT
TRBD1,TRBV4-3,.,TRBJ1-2,CASSQTGGKGYTF,TGCGCCAGCAGCCAAACAGGGGGCAAAGGCTACACCTTC
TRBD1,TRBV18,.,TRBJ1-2,CASSPDRAYGYTF,TGTGCCAGCTCACCCGACAGGGCTTATGGCTACACCTTC
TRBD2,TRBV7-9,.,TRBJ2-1,CASSSSLPGLAGYNEQFF,TGTGCCAGCAGCTCCTCTCTTCCGGGACTAGCGGGTTACAATGAGCAGTTCTTC
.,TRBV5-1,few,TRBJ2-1,CASSLLNPSYNEQFF,TGCGCCAGCAGCTTGCTTAATCCCTCCTACAATGAGCAGTTCTTC
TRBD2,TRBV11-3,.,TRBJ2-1,CASSLGTSGGAGEQFF,TGTGCCAGCAGCCTTGGGACTAGCGGGGGGGCCGGTGAGCAGTTCTTC
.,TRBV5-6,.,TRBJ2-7,CASSLRWGRSSYEQYF,TGTGCCAGCAGCTTGCGATGGGGGCGTTCCTCCTACGAGCAGTACTTC
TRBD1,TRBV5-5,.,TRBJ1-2,CASSLGTGSLGYTF,TGTGCCAGCAGCTTGGGGACAGGGTCACTTGGCTACACCTTC
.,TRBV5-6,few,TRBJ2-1,CASSLGQSYNEQFF,TGTGCCAGCAGCTTGGGACAGTCCTACAATGAGCAGTTCTTC
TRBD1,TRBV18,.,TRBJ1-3,CASSPQQGMGNTIYF,TGTGCCAGCTCACCCCAACAGGGGATGGGAAACACCATATATTTT
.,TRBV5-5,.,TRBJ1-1,CASSFGVLNTEAFF,TGTGCCAGCAGCTTCGGGGTCTTGAACACTGAAGCTTTCTTT
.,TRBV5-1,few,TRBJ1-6,CASSSQHRESLHF,TGCGCCAGCAGCTCTCAACATCGGGAGTCCCTCCACTTT
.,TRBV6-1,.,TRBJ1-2,CASSEYGGATLNYGYTF,TGTGCCAGCAGTGAATATGGAGGGGCAACTTTAAACTATGGCTACACCTTC
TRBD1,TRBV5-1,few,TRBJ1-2,CASSAQPGTANYGYTF,TGCGCCAGCAGCGCACAACCTGGGACAGCTAACTATGGCTACACCTTC
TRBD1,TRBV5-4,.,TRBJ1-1,CASSSGQGVSGSEAFF,TGTGCCAGCAGCTCGGGACAGGGAGTGTCGGGTTCTGAAGCTTTCTTT
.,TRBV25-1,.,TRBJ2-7,CASKAGAGNTEQYF,TGTGCCAGCAAGGCGGGGGCCGGGAATACCGAGCAGTACTTC
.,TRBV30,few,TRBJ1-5,CAWSVRSNQPQHF,TGTGCCTGGAGTGTTCGGAGCAATCAGCCCCAGCATTTT
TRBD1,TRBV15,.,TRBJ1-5,CATSNRQGTQPQHF,TGTGCCACCAGCAACCGACAGGGAACCCAGCCCCAGCATTTT
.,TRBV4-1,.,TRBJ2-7,CASSRTIPEVYEQYF,TGCGCCAGCAGCCGGACTATTCCGGAGGTCTACGAGCAGTACTTC
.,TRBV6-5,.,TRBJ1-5,CASRMPLGLYQPQHF,TGTGCCAGCAGAATGCCCCTGGGACTCTATCAGCCCCAGCATTTT
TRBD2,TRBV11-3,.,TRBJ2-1,CASSFLGTSDHEQFF,TGTGCCAGCAGCTTTTTAGGGACTAGCGATCATGAGCAGTTCTTC
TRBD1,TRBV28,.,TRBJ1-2,CASRPWGGDREGGYTF,TGTGCCAGCCGCCCGTGGGGAGGGGACAGGGAGGGTGGCTACACCTTC
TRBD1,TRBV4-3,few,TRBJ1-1,CASSQGPGGMNTEAFF,TGCGCCAGCAGCCAAGGGCCAGGGGGCATGAACACTGAAGCTTTCTTT
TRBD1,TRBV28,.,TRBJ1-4,CASSLIADRASGELFF,TGTGCCAGCAGTTTAATTGCCGACAGGGCGTCTGGGGAACTGTTTTTT
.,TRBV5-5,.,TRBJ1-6,CASSVRVPDNSPLHF,TGTGCCAGCAGCGTTCGGGTTCCAGATAATTCACCCCTCCACTTT
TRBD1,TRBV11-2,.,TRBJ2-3,CAGGQQPDTQYF,TGTGCCGGGGGACAGCAACCAGATACGCAGTATTTT
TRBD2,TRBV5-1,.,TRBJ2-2,CASSVLPPRLANGGELFF,TGCGCCAGCAGCGTCCTCCCCCCTAGACTAGCAAACGGCGGGGAGCTGTTTTTT
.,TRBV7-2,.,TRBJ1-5,CASSLSHRNQPQHF,TGTGCCAGCAGCTTAAGCCACAGGAATCAGCCCCAGCATTTT
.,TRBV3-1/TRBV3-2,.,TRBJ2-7,CASSSSTGNEQYF,TGTGCCAGCAGCTCATCGACAGGAAACGAGCAGTACTTC
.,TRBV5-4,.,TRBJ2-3,CASSLPLSTDTQYF,TGTGCCAGCAGCTTGCCCCTAAGCACAGATACGCAGTATTTT
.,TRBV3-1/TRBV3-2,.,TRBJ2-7,CASSHYFDEQYF,TGTGCCAGCAGCCATTATTTCGACGAGCAGTACTTC
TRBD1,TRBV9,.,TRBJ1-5,CASSRVFSGRGPVQPQHF,TGTGCCAGCAGCCGTGTTTTTAGTGGTAGGGGGCCAGTTCAGCCCCAGCATTTT